This T cell receptor beta chain derives from a study of patients and donors after allogeneic stem cell transplantation. Using its own MiXCR run on the RT-PCR reads, TCRdb lists one record per CDR3 protein. The sample lists about 960,000 distinct CDR3 sequences; roughly 18% were seen once. CDR1 and CDR2 (germline): SQVTM, ANQGSEA. Deletions cut 0 bases from V and 3 bases from J, with 12 bases between. The CDR3 is 14 residues long. In this sample, this clonotype turned up many times. The gene calls are TRBV29-1 and TRBJ2-7; maybe TRBD2 (6 bases). The sequenced material came from blood, either unsorted or a sorted T cell fraction (not recorded which). This sequence originates from a human donor who was either an allogeneic HSCT recipient or a stem cell or donor lymphocyte infusion donor (not recorded which). It is not recorded whose cells these are; they may come from a transplant donor. The CDR3 is CSVEDGGIGYEQYF. DNA for the CDR3: TGCAGCGTTGAAGATGGCGGGATTGGCTACGAGCAGTACTTC.